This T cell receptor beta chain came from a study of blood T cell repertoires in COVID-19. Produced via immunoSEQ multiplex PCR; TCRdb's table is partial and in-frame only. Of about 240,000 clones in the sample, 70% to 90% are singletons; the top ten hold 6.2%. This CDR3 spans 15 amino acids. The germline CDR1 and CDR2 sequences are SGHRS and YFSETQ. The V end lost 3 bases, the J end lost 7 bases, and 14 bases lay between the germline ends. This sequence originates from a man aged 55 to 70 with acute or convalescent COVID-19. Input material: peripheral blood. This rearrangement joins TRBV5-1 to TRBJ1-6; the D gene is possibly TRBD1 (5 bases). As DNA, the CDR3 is TGCGCCAGCAGCTCTGACAGAGTTGTGAATTCACCCCTCCACTTT. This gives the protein CASSSDRVVNSPLHF.